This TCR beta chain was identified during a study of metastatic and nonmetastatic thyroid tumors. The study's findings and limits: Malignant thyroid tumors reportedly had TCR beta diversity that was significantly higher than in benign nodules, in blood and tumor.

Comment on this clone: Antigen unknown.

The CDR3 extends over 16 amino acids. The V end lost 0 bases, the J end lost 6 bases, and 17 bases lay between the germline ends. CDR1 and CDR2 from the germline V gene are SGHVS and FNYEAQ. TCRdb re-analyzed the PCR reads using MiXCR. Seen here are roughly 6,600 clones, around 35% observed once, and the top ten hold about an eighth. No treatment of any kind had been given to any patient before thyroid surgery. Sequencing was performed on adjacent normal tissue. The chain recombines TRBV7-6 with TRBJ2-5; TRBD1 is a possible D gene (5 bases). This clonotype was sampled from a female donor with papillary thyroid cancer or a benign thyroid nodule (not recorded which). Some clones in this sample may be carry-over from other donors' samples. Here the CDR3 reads CASSLAGAYPRQTQYF. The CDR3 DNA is TGTGCCAGCAGCTTAGCTGGGGCGTACCCTCGGCAGACCCAGTACTTC.